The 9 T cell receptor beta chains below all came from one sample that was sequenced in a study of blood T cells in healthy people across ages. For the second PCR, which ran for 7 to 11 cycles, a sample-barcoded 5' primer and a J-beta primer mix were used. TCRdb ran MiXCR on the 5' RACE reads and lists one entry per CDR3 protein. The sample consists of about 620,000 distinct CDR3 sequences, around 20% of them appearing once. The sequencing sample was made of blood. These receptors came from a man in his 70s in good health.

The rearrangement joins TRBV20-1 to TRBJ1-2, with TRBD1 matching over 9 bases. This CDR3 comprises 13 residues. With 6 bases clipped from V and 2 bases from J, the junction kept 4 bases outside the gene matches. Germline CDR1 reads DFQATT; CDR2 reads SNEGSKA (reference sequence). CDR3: CSARTGENYGYTF. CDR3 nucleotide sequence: TGCAGTGCCAGGACAGGGGAGAACTATGGCTACACCTTC.

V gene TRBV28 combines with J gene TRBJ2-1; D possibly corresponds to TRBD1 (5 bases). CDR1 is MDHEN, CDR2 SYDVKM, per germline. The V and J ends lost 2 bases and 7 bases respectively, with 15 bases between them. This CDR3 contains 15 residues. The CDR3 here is CASSLPQTVPNEQFF. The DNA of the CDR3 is TGTGCCAGCAGTTTACCTCAGACAGTCCCTAATGAGCAGTTCTTC.

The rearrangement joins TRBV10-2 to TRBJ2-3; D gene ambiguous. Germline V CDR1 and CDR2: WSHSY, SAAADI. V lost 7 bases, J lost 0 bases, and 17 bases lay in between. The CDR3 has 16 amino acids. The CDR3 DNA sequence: TGCGCCAGCAACGCGGTACGGGCCCCTAGCACAGATACGCAGTATTTT. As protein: CASNAVRAPSTDTQYF.

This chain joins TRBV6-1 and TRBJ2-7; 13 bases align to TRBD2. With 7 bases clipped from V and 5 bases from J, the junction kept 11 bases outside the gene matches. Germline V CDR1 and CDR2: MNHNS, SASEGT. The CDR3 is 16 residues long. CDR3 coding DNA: TGTGCCAGCAACTATGGGACTAGCGGGATCCCCCACGAGCAGTACTTC. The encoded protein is CASNYGTSGIPHEQYF.

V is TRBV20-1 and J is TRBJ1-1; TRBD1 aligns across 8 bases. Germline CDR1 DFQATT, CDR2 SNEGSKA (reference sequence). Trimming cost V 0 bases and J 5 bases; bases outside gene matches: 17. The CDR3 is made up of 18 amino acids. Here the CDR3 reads CSARDQFRGQGDRTEAFF. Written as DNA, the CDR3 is TGCAGTGCTAGAGATCAGTTTAGAGGACAGGGTGATCGGACTGAAGCTTTCTTT.

The CDR3: CAIMVWWENIIEQFF. CDR3 nucleotides: TGTGCCATCATGGTTTGGTGGGAGAACATAATTGAGCAGTTCTTC. The chain links TRBV10-3 to TRBJ2-5; TRBD2 might be the D (5 bases). The last part of the DNA fits TRBJ2-1 better; the J call may be wrong. CDR3 size: 15 residues. Germline V gene lookup returns CDR1 ENHRY and CDR2 SYGVKD.

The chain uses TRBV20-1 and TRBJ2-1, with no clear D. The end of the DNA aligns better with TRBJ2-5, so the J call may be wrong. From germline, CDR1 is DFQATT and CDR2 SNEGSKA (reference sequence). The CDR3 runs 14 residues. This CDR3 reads CSAHSGPGEETQYF. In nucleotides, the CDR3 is TGCAGTGCCCATTCGGGTCCCGGTGAAGAGACCCAGTACTTC.

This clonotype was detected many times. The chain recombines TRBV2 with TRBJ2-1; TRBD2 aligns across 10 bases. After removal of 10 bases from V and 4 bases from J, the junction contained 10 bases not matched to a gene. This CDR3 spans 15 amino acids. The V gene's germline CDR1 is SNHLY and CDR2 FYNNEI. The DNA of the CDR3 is TGTGCCACCCCGGCTAGCGGGAGCTCTTACAATGAGCAGTTCTTC. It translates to CATPASGSSYNEQFF.

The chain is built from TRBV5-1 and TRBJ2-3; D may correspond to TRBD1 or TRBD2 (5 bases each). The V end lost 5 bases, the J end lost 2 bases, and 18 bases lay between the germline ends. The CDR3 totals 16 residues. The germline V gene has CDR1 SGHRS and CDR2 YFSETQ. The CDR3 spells CASSGELGADTDTQYF. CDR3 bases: TGCGCCAGCAGTGGTGAACTAGGGGCTGACACAGATACGCAGTATTTT.